This T cell receptor beta chain is from a study of blood T cells in healthy people across ages. This clonotype has a handful of counts. Its antigen is undetermined. Primers used in a second PCR of about 6 to 12 cycles were a sample-barcoded 5' primer and a J-beta primer mix. Each TCR beta cDNA got a 12-nucleotide random molecular identifier. TCRdb called the 5' RACE reads again in MiXCR, with one record for every CDR3 protein. The sample lists 850,000 to 1,000,000 distinct CDR3 sequences; roughly half were seen once. Study outcomes and limitations: Long-lived donors had more naive CD4+ cells and higher diversity than aged donors. The study regarded diversity estimates from one million T cells as underestimates.

V lost 0 bases to trimming and J lost 6 bases, with 16 bases between them. This CDR3 has 16 residues. CDR1 SGHRS and CDR2 YFSETQ come from the germline V gene. Per sample, a minimum of 6 million PBMCs were isolated. The receptor comes from an older woman in good health. The sequencing sample was made of blood. The chain is built from TRBV5-1 and TRBJ2-1, with D possibly being TRBD1 or TRBD2 (5 bases each). The CDR3 nucleotides are TGCGCCAGCAGCTTGGGAGGGGTTGGGACCCTCAATGAGCAGTTCTTC. Translating it yields CASSLGGVGTLNEQFF.